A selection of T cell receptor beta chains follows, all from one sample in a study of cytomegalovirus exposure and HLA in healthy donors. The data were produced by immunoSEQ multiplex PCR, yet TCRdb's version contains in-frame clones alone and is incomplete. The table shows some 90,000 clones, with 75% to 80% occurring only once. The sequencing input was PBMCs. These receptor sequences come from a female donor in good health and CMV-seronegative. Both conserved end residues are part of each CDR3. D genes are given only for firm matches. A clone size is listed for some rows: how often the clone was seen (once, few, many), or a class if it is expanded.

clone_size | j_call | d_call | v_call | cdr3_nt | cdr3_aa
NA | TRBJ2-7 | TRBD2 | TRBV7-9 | TGTGCGGGAGGGGGTAGCGGGAGTTACTCCTCCTACGAGCAGTACTTC | CAGGGSGSYSSYEQYF
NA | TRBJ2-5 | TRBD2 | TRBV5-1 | TGCGCCAGCGCTGGAGGGGAGGGACAAGAGACCCAGTACTTC | CASAGGEGQETQYF
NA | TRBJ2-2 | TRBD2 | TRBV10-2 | TGCGCAACCGGGGGACTAGGAGGAGCCGGGGAGCTGTTTTTT | CATGGLGGAGELFF
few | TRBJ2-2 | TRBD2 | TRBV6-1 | TGTGCCAGCAGTGATGATAGCGGGAGACCCGGGGAGCTGTTTTTT | CASSDDSGRPGELFF
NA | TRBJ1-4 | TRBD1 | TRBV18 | TGTGCCAGCTCACCCCGGGACAGGGGAGTCCGGACTAATGAAAAACTGTTTTTT | CASSPRDRGVRTNEKLFF
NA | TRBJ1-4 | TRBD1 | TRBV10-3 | TGTGCCATCAGTGTGAGACAGGGCGCTGAAAAACTGTTTTTT | CAISVRQGAEKLFF
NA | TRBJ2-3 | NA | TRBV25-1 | TGTGCCGATCGGAGAGATACGCAGTATTTT | CADRRDTQYF
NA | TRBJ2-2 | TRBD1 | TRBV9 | TGTGCCAGCAGCGTTATACAGGGGGCGAGGACCGGGGAGCTGTTTTTT | CASSVIQGARTGELFF
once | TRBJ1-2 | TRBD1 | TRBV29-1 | TGCAGCGTTGAAGTATGGGACAGGGGATCAAATGGCTACACCTTC | CSVEVWDRGSNGYTF
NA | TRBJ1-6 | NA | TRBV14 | TGTGCCAGCAGCCAAGTGGGGGCAGGTAATTCACCCCTCCACTTT | CASSQVGAGNSPLHF
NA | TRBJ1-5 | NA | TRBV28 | TGTGCCAGCAGGCAATGGGGAGAGAATCAGCCCCAGCATTTT | CASRQWGENQPQHF
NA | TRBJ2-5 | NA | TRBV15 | TGTGCCACCAGCACAGGTAGAGAGACCCAGTACTTC | CATSTGRETQYF
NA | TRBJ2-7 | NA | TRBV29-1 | TGCAGCTTCCGAGGGAGCTACGAGCAGTACTTC | CSFRGSYEQYF
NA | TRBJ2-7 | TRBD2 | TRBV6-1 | TGTGCCAGCAGTGAAGTCTCTAGCGGGAGCGACGAGCAGTACTTC | CASSEVSSGSDEQYF
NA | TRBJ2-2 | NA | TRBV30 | TGTGCCTGGAGAGGGGAAACCGGGGAGCTGTTTTTT | CAWRGETGELFF
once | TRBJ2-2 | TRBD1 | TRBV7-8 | TGTGCCAGCAGCTCGGGGACAGGGGGCAACGGGGAGCTGTTTTTT | CASSSGTGGNGELFF
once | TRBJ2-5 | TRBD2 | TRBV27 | TGTGCCAGCAGCCGCCGGACTAGCGGGAGGTTCTACCAAGAGACCCAGTACTTC | CASSRRTSGRFYQETQYF
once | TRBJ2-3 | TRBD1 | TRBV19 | TGTGCCAGTAGTACCGGACAGGGTGTAGATACGCAGTATTTT | CASSTGQGVDTQYF
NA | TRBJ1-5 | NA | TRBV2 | TGTGCCAGCAGTGAACGCAGGACTAATCAGCCCCAGCATTTT | CASSERRTNQPQHF
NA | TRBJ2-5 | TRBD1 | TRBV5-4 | TGTGCCAGCAGCTTGCAGGGGGCGGAGGAGACCCAGTACTTC | CASSLQGAEETQYF
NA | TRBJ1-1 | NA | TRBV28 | TGTGCCAGCAGGAGGGTGTCCGGCACTGAAGCTTTCTTT | CASRRVSGTEAFF
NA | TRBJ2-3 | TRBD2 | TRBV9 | TGTGCCAGCAGACCGAGCGGGGGGGCCGGGGATACGCAGTATTTT | CASRPSGGAGDTQYF
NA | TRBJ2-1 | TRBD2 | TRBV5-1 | TGCGCCAGCAGCTTGAAATTAGCGGGCGACGGGGGTGAGCAGTTCTTC | CASSLKLAGDGGEQFF
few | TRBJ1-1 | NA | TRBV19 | TGTGCCAGTAGTATAGAGTGGAGGGGATGGGAGAACACTGAAGCTTTCTTT | CASSIEWRGWENTEAFF
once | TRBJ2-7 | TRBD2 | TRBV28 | TGTGCCAGCAGATCGGGACTAGCGGTTTACGAGCAGTACTTC | CASRSGLAVYEQYF
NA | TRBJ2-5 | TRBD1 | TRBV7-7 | TGTGCTAGCAGCCGGGACAGTCACTCCGAGACCCAGTACTTC | CASSRDSHSETQYF
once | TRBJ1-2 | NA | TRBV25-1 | TGTGCCAGCAGTGAGACAGGCCGCTGGACCTCCTATGGCTACACCTTC | CASSETGRWTSYGYTF
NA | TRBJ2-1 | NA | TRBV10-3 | TGTGCCATCAGCGACAGTCCCGTTTCCAATGAGCAGTTCTTC | CAISDSPVSNEQFF
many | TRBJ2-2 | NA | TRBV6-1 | TGTGCCAGCGCCCGACTCGAGACCGGGGAGCTGTTTTTT | CASARLETGELFF
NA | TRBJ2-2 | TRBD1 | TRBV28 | TGTGCCAGCTGGACAGGGACCGGGGAGCTGTTTTTT | CASWTGTGELFF
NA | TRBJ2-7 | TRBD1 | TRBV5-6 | TGTGCCAGCAGATCCGGGACAGGGCTCTACGAGCAGTACTTC | CASRSGTGLYEQYF
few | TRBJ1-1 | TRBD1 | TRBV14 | TGTGCCAGCAGCCAAGTTCCAGGGGGCAACACTGAAGCTTTCTTT | CASSQVPGGNTEAFF
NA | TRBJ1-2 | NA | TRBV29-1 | TGCAGCGGGGGGGAGGATGGCTACACCTTC | CSGGEDGYTF
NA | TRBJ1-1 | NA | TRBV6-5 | TGTGCCCGCACTTCCACGCGGGGGACTGAAGCTTTCTTT | CARTSTRGTEAFF
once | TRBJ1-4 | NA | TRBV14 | TGTGCCAGCAGCGCGACAGGTTGGGATGAAAAACTGTTTTTT | CASSATGWDEKLFF
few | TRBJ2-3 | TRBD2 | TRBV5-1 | TGCGCCAGCAGCTTGGGTGCTAGCGGGGTCACAGATACGCAGTATTTT | CASSLGASGVTDTQYF
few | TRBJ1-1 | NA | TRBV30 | TGTGCCTGGAGTGTACAGGGGAACACTGAAGCTTTCTTT | CAWSVQGNTEAFF
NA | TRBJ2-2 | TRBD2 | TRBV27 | TGTGCCAGCAGTTTATCTCCAGCGGGGGTCGGGGAGCTGTTTTTT | CASSLSPAGVGELFF
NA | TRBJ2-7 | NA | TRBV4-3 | TGCGCCAGCAGCCAAAGGCAGGGTGGGTACGAGCAGTACTTC | CASSQRQGGYEQYF
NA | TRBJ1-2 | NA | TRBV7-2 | TGTGCCAGCAGCCACTCCATCAAAGGCTACACCTTC | CASSHSIKGYTF
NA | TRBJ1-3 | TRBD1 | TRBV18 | TGTGCCAGCTCACCTACCGGGACAGGACGTGGAAACACCATATATTTT | CASSPTGTGRGNTIYF
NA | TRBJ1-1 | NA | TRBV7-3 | TGTGCCAGCAGCCCGTCGGGGGGACGGGGCACTGAAGCTTTCTTT | CASSPSGGRGTEAFF
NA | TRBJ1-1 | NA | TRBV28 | TGTGCCAGCATTCTTTCGGGACAAGGTCGTGAAGCTTTCTTT | CASILSGQGREAFF
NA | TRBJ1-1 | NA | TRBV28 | TGTGCCAGCAGCAATACTCTCGTCTCGCAGGGTGAAGCTTTCTTT | CASSNTLVSQGEAFF
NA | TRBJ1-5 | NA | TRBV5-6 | TGTGCCAGCAGCTTGTCAGGCAGGGACATCGATCAGCCCCAGCACTTT | CASSLSGRDIDQPQHF
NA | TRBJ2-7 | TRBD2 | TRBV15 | TGTGCCACCACCTGGGACCTGTCGGGGGGCGAGCAGTACTTC | CATTWDLSGGEQYF
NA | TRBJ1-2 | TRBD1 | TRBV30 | TGTGCCTGCCCAACAGGGGGCGACTATGGCTACACCTTC | CACPTGGDYGYTF
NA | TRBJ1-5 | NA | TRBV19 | TGTGCCAGTAGTATACCCTCCCTCGGGGTTAGCAATCAGCCCCAGCATTTT | CASSIPSLGVSNQPQHF
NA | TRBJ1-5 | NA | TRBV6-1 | TGTGCCAGCAGTGAAGCGCGGTTTCAGCACTATAGCAATCAGCCCCAGCATTTT | CASSEARFQHYSNQPQHF
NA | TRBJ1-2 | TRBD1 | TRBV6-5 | TGTGCCAGCAGGACAGGGGGAGGAGGCTACACCTTC | CASRTGGGGYTF
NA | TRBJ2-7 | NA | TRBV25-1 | TGTGCCAGCAGCCCCACTCCGACTACGAACTCCTACGAGCAGTACTTC | CASSPTPTTNSYEQYF
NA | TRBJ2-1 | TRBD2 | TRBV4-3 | TGCGCCAGCAGCCAAGATCTTGGATCGGGAGGTGGCAATGAGCAGTTCTTC | CASSQDLGSGGGNEQFF
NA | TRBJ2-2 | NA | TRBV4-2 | TGTGCCAGCAGCCAAAATGGAGGGGGGGGCCCGGACACCGGGGAGCTGTTTTTT | CASSQNGGGGPDTGELFF
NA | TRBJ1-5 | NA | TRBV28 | TGTGCCAGCAGTTCCGCAACCGGGGGGCTTTATAGCAATCAGCCCCAGCATTTT | CASSSATGGLYSNQPQHF